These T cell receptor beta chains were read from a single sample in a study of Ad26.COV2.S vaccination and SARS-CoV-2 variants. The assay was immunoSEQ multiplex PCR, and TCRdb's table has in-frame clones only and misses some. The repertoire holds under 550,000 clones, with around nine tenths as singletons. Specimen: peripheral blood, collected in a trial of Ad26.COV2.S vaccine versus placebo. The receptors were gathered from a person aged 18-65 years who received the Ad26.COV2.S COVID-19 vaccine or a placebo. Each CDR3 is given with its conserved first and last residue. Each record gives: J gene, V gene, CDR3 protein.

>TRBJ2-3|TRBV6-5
CASSPHNNADTQYF
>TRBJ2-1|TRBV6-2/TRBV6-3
CASSYITSGLYNEQFF
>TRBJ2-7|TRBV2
CASSGQVDYEQYF
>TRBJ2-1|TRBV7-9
CASSSGLAGNNEQFF
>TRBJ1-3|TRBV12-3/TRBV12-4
CASNGAAFDTIYF
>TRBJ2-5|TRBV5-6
CASSPVGTSHLLETQYF
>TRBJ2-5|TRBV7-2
CASSSPGLLQETQYF
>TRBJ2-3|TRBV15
CATSREAGATDTQYF
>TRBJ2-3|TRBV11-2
CASSSHRDTQYF
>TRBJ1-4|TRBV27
CASSPAPARGREKLFF
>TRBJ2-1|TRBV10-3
CAISESTGKSSYNEQFF
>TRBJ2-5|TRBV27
CASSLWGYQETQYF
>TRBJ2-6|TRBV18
CASSPSRMGVGGANVLTF
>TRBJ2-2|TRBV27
CASSLRQANTGELFF
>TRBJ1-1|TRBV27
CASSTPRRGNTEAFF
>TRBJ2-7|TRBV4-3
CASSQDSKRESPSYEQYF
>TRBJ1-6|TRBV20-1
CSASLSGNSYNSPLHF
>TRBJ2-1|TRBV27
CASSLGLAIVSEQFF
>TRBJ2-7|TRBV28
CASQGRSSYEQYF
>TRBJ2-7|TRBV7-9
CASSPQREGLEQYF
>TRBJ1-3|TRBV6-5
CASSLNGVPAGNTIYF
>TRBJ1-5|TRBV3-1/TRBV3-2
CASSLGYNQPQHF